The 25 T cell receptor beta chains presented below share a single source sample, sequenced in a study of identical twins. From the 5' RACE reads, TCRdb called clonotypes with MiXCR, one entry per CDR3 protein. This sample has fewer than 250,000 distinct CDR3 sequences, with 7.5% found just once. The sample was also linked to a second study, of yellow fever vaccine responses in identical twins.

Sequencing was performed on CD8+ T cells sorted from blood. The receptors shown here come from a young woman in good health.

In its sample, this clonotype was seen many times. The rearrangement links TRBV12-3 or TRBV12-4 to TRBJ2-7; D perhaps matches TRBD2 (5 bases). CDR3 length equals 15 residues. V dropped 6 bases and J dropped 7 bases, with 22 bases sitting between them. CDR3 sequence: CASSTASGLWGEQYV. CDR3 in DNA: TGTGCCAGCAGCACCGCGAGCGGCCTTTGGGGAGAGCAGTACGTC.

The rearrangement uses TRBV13 and TRBJ2-7; 12 nucleotides align to TRBD2. Germline CDR1 PRHDT, CDR2 FYEKMQ (reference sequence). The CDR3 is 15 amino acids. V shed 5 bases, J shed 2 bases, and the junction held 4 bases outside the gene matches. CDR3 DNA: TGTGCCAGCAGCGAGACTAGCGGGGGAACCTACGAGCAGTACGTC. This encodes CASSETSGGTYEQYV.

Ten or more counts support this clonotype. The V call is TRBV7-8, the J call TRBJ2-1; D unclear. The length of the CDR3 is 13 residues. V was shortened by 4 bases and J by 2 bases, with 6 bases between the two germline ends. Germline CDR1 is SGHVS and CDR2 is FQNEAQ. CDR3 nucleotide sequence: TGTGCCAGCAGCTCGAACCCCTACAATGAGCAGTTCTTC. This encodes CASSSNPYNEQFF.

The V and J genes are TRBV5-1 and TRBJ2-7; D might be TRBD1 (5 bases). The CDR3 has 16 residues. Per the germline V gene, CDR1 is SGHRS and CDR2 is YFSETQ. V was pared by 0 bases and J by 0 bases, with 13 bases between. The CDR3 DNA reads as TGCGCCAGCAGCTTGGCCGACACAGGTAGCTCCTACGAGCAGTACTTC. Translated: CASSLADTGSSYEQYF. The full variable domain, in which reference TRBV5-1 and TRBJ2-7 provide the parts outside the CDR3, is KAGVTQTPRYLIKTRGQQVTLSCSPISGHRSVSWYQQTPGQGLQFLFEYFSETQRNKGNFPGRFSGRQFSNSRSEMNVSTLELGDSALYLCASSLADTGSSYEQYFGPGTRLTVT.

This clonotype was observed many times. V usage is TRBV12-3 or TRBV12-4 and J usage is TRBJ2-1; 8 bases map to TRBD2. This CDR3 has 12 amino acids. Trimming at V came to 7 bases and at J to 7 bases, leaving 3 bases not matched to a gene. CDR3 loop: CASNGGANEQFF. As DNA, the CDR3 is TGTGCCAGCAACGGGGGGGCAAATGAGCAGTTCTTC.

This clonotype was counted between two and nine times. V is TRBV2 and J is TRBJ2-3, with 8 bases aligning to TRBD2. This CDR3 is 15 amino acids long. Losses at the gene ends were 8 bases for V and 5 bases for J; bases not matched to a gene: 12. Per germline, CDR1 SNHLY and CDR2 FYNNEI. The CDR3, as DNA: TGTGCCAGCCCCGGGGGGGGGCTAGCCCAAGATACGCAGTATTTT. It codes for CASPGGGLAQDTQYF.

The chain recombines TRBV6-2 or TRBV6-3 with TRBJ2-1, with D unresolved. The V end was cut by 8 bases, the J end by 4 bases, with 9 bases between. CDR1 MNHEY and CDR2 SVGEGT come from the germline V gene. This CDR3 has 12 amino acids. Here the CDR3 reads CASGDAYNEQFF. The CDR3 DNA sequence: TGTGCCAGCGGGGATGCGTACAATGAGCAGTTCTTC.

This clonotype was found a few times. The chain uses TRBV7-9 and TRBJ2-7, with D hard to call. The CDR3 totals 16 residues. Trimming cost V 4 bases and J 2 bases, with 18 bases left between them. Germline V gene sequence: CDR1 SEHNR, CDR2 FQNEAQ (reference sequence). The CDR3 spells CASSSTIEGWPYEQYV. The CDR3 coding sequence is TGTGCCAGCAGCTCCACAATTGAAGGGTGGCCCTACGAGCAGTACGTC.

This chain connects TRBV3-1 to TRBJ2-1; D may be TRBD1 or TRBD2 (5 bases each). V shed 6 bases and J shed 0 bases, with 18 bases lying between them. The CDR3 runs to 17 residues. Germline assignment: CDR1 LGHDT and CDR2 YNNKEL (reference sequence). Here the CDR3 DNA reads TGTGCCAGCAGTAGCCCGGGACGGAGTATCTCCTACAATGAGCAGTTCTTC. Its translation is CASSSPGRSISYNEQFF.

This clonotype was seen at least ten times. DNA for the CDR3: TGCAGCGTTGAAGCCGGCCTGTTGGAGACCCAGTACTTC. Translated: CSVEAGLLETQYF. The J gene is TRBJ2-5, the V gene TRBV29-1; D uncertain. Trimming left V 1 base short and J 5 bases short, with 11 bases between. CDR3 size: 13 residues. Germline assignment: CDR1 SQVTM and CDR2 ANQGSEA.

This clonotype was observed a handful of times. CDR3 sequence: CASPGTAGYGYTF. The CDR3, as DNA: TGCGCCAGTCCCGGGACAGCTGGATATGGCTACACCTTC. The rearrangement links TRBV10-1 to TRBJ1-2; 7 bases match TRBD1. Germline V gene data show CDR1 as WNHNN and CDR2 as SYGVQD (reference sequence). The trim removed 9 bases at V and 5 bases at J, leaving 9 bases unmatched. This CDR3 comprises 13 residues.

This clonotype has more than one count but fewer than ten. V usage is TRBV28 and J usage is TRBJ2-1; tentative D call: TRBD1 (6 bases). Germline loops: CDR1 MDHEN, CDR2 SYDVKM. V lost 11 bases to trimming and J lost 5 bases, with 13 bases between them. There are 12 residues in the CDR3. CDR3 residues: CAGTGQDNEQFF. The CDR3 DNA reads TGTGCCGGCACGGGACAAGACAATGAGCAGTTCTTC.

The chain uses TRBV7-8 and TRBJ2-7; D assignment may be TRBD1 or TRBD2 (5 bases each). CDR3 length: 14 residues. The germline CDR1 and CDR2 sequences are SGHVS and FQNEAQ. With 2 bases removed from V and 3 bases from J, the gap between germline ends came to 11 bases. For the CDR3, the DNA is TGTGCCAGCAGCTTATCAGCAGGGAGCTACGAGCAGTACGTC. Amino acid sequence: CASSLSAGSYEQYV.

This clonotype showed up just a few times. This chain uses TRBV28 with TRBJ2-7; no firm D call. The CDR3 is 12 amino acids. Germline V gene lookup returns CDR1 MDHEN and CDR2 SYDVKM. Trimming removed 2 bases at V and 7 bases at J, with 9 bases between. DNA for the CDR3: TGTGCCAGCAGTTTAGACATGGGGGAGCAGTACGTC. This gives the protein CASSLDMGEQYV.

This clonotype has at least ten counts. The V call is TRBV7-9, the J call TRBJ2-1; TRBD2 aligns across 9 bases. Germline V CDR1 and CDR2: SEHNR, FQNEAQ (reference sequence). The CDR3 has 16 residues. Trimming at V came to 6 bases and at J to 8 bases, leaving 14 bases not matched to a gene. CDR3 nucleotides: TGTGCCAGCAGTTTGCCAGGTGCGGGGGGGCCTTATGAGCAGTTCTTC. Its protein product is CASSLPGAGGPYEQFF.

The rearrangement uses TRBV4-1 and TRBJ2-4, with D maybe TRBD2 (6 bases). Trimming took off 3 bases at V and 5 bases at J, with 17 bases between the two ends. The CDR3 has 16 amino acids. CDR1 is MGHRA, CDR2 YSYEKL, per germline. Here the CDR3 reads CASSHGGRGGENIQYF. CDR3 in DNA: TGCGCCAGCAGCCACGGAGGGCGGGGCGGGGAAAACATTCAGTACTTC.

A few counts support this clonotype. In DNA, the CDR3 is TGCAGTGCTAGAGATCCCGGGACTAGCGGGAGGGCCACCGGGGAGCTGTTTTTT. Residues: CSARDPGTSGRATGELFF. This chain links TRBV20-1 with TRBJ2-2; TRBD2 aligns across 16 bases. The ends lost 0 bases at V and 4 bases at J; junction bases unmatched: 5. CDR1 is DFQATT and CDR2 is SNEGSKA in the germline V gene (reference sequence). This CDR3 region has 18 residues.

The gene calls are TRBV6-2 or TRBV6-3 and TRBJ2-1; the match to TRBD2 covers 13 bases. V shed 5 bases and J 10 bases; nucleotides not matched to a gene: 8. This CDR3 has 15 residues. CDR1 is MNHEY, CDR2 SVGEGT, per germline. The CDR3 protein is CASSNDTSGRVEQFF. CDR3 nucleotide sequence: TGTGCCAGCAGTAACGATACTAGCGGGAGGGTCGAGCAGTTCTTC.

This clonotype showed up just a few times. This chain uses TRBV5-5 with TRBJ2-5; 11 bases line up with TRBD2. After removal of 4 bases from V and 5 bases from J, the junction contained 7 bases not matched to a gene. The CDR3 covers 15 residues. CDR1 and CDR2 from the germline V gene are SGHKS and YYEKEE (reference sequence). CDR3 protein: CASSSSGGARETQYF. CDR3 DNA: TGTGCCAGCAGCAGTAGCGGGGGGGCACGGGAGACCCAGTACTTC. The whole variable domain, filled in from reference TRBV5-5 and TRBJ2-5, reads DAGVTQSPTHLIKTRGQQVTLRCSPISGHKSVSWYQQVLGQGPQFIFQYYEKEERGRGNFPDRFSARQFPNYSSELNVNALLLGDSALYLCASSSSGGARETQYFGPGTRLLVL.

This clonotype is classed as medium-sized. CDR3 protein: CASSHSEGLGGFDEQFF. Written as DNA, the CDR3 is TGTGCCAGCAGCCACTCAGAGGGACTAGGCGGATTCGATGAGCAGTTCTTC. V gene TRBV4-2 combines with J gene TRBJ2-1; 8 bases line up with TRBD2. This CDR3 comprises 17 residues. J gave up 8 bases and V 3 bases, and 15 bases lay outside the gene matches. CDR1 and CDR2 from the germline V gene are LGHNA and YNFKEQ.

Many counts were recorded for this clonotype. The chain carries TRBV12-3 or TRBV12-4 and TRBJ2-7; D assignment may be TRBD1 or TRBD2 (6 bases each). V gave up 5 bases and J gave up 0 bases, with 8 bases separating them. This CDR3 spans 13 amino acids. The CDR3 reads CASSRGPSYEQYV. The DNA for the CDR3 is TGTGCCAGCAGTCGGGGGCCCTCCTACGAGCAGTACGTC.

This chain uses TRBV7-9 with TRBJ2-1; 9 positions agree with TRBD2. Germline CDR1 reads SEHNR; CDR2 reads FQNEAQ (reference sequence). V lost 5 bases to trimming and J lost 6 bases; unmatched junction nucleotides: 5. The CDR3 loop spans 14 amino acids. The CDR3 sequence: CASSVTSGLNEQFF. The CDR3 DNA is TGTGCCAGCAGCGTTACTAGCGGGCTCAATGAGCAGTTCTTC.

This clonotype was detected many times. The chain combines TRBV4-2 with TRBJ2-7; no definite D call. Trimming pared 0 bases from V and 5 bases from J, leaving 11 bases between. There are 14 residues in the CDR3. The V gene's germline CDR1 is LGHNA and CDR2 YNFKEQ. CDR3 bases: TGTGCCAGCAGCCAAGAAGTGGCCTGGGACGAGCAGTACTTC. Translated: CASSQEVAWDEQYF.

Ten or more counts support this clonotype. V gene TRBV29-1 combines with J gene TRBJ2-1; TRBD2 matches at 11 bases. The V gene end was trimmed by 3 bases and the J gene end by 8 bases; junction bases not matched to a gene: 6. Looked up from germline, CDR1 is SQVTM and CDR2 is ANQGSEA. The CDR3 consists of 14 residues. CDR3 in amino acids: CSVEGLAGGYEQFF. DNA of the CDR3: TGCAGCGTTGAGGGGCTAGCGGGAGGCTATGAGCAGTTCTTC.

This clonotype was seen at least ten times. The V and J genes are TRBV7-2 and TRBJ2-1, with 9 nucleotides matching TRBD1. This CDR3 region has 16 residues. CDR1 and CDR2 from the germline V gene are SGHTA and FQGNSA. Trimming removed 6 bases from V and 0 bases from J; junction bases left unmatched: 6. The CDR3, as DNA: TGTGCCAGCAGTCTATGGACAGGGGCCTCCTACAATGAGCAGTTCTTC. It translates to CASSLWTGASYNEQFF.